This TCR beta chain was obtained from a study of blood T cell repertoires in COVID-19. About the research overall: Samples representing acute and convalescent COVID-19 were sourced from the United States, Italy and Spain. T cells, B-cell-depleted T cells, or PBMCs provided the cDNA or gDNA that served as material.

This CDR3 comprises 14 residues. Trimming stripped 6 bases from V and 6 bases from J, with 18 bases between. The germline V gene has CDR1 SGHRS and CDR2 YFSETQ. The table came from immunoSEQ multiplex PCR; TCRdb's copy has only in-frame clones and leaves some out. Here the sample spans roughly 200,000 clones, approximately 84% being singletons. The receptor was isolated from a man aged 45-65 years with active or convalescent COVID-19. The J gene is TRBJ1-2, the V gene TRBV5-1; maybe TRBD1 (5 bases). Sequencing input: peripheral blood. The CDR3 DNA follows: TGCGCCAGCACCCCGGGACTGGGAACAGATGGCTACACCTTC. It codes for CASTPGLGTDGYTF.